These T cell receptor beta chains were read from a single sample in a study of blood T cell repertoires in COVID-19. Using immunoSEQ multiplex PCR, the repertoire was profiled, and TCRdb retains in-frame clones only, with some absent. The sample yields 150,000 to 180,000 clones, 70% to 85% seen once. The specimen was peripheral blood. Every receptor here comes from a woman aged 60-75 years with acute or convalescent COVID-19. CDR3s include the opening cysteine and the closing phenylalanine or tryptophan. A D gene is named only where the DNA matches it firmly. Not all rows give a size; the values are once, few, many and, for expanded clones, a class.

j_call clone_size v_call d_call cdr3_aa cdr3_nt
TRBJ2-2 . TRBV28 . CASSSRTGELFF TGTGCCAGCAGTTCCCGGACCGGGGAGCTGTTTTTT
TRBJ2-3 . TRBV4-1 TRBD2 CASSQVLAGTDTQYF TGCGCCAGCAGCCAAGTGCTAGCGGGGACTGATACGCAGTATTTT
TRBJ2-5 . TRBV15 . CATSRDFQAGETQYF TGTGCCACCAGCAGAGATTTTCAAGCGGGAGAGACCCAGTACTTC
TRBJ1-6 . TRBV30 . CAWSVDSNNSPLHF TGTGCCTGGAGTGTGGACAGTAATAATTCACCCCTCCACTTT
TRBJ1-2 . TRBV28 . CASSSNGRTGYTF TGTGCCAGCAGCTCGAACGGTCGAACTGGCTACACCTTC
TRBJ2-1 . TRBV24-1 . CATSDPLTRGSYNEQFF TGTGCCACCAGTGATCCCCTCACACGAGGATCCTACAATGAGCAGTTCTTC
TRBJ2-7 . TRBV11-2 . CASTETLLPYEQYF TGTGCCAGCACCGAAACCCTTCTACCCTACGAGCAGTACTTC
TRBJ1-5 few TRBV4-1 . CASSQGKGGNQPQHF TGCGCCAGCAGCCAAGGAAAGGGGGGCAATCAGCCCCAGCATTTT
TRBJ1-6 . TRBV5-1 TRBD1 CASSAGQYNSPLHF TGCGCCAGCAGCGCGGGACAGTATAATTCACCCCTCCACTTT
TRBJ2-1 . TRBV18 . CASSPQTARGEQFF TGTGCCAGCTCACCACAGACGGCTCGGGGTGAGCAGTTCTTC
TRBJ1-5 once TRBV19 TRBD1 CASTQGATYSNQPQHF TGTGCCAGTACCCAGGGGGCCACATATAGCAATCAGCCCCAGCATTTT
TRBJ1-1 . TRBV6-5 . CASSRGTMNTEAFF TGTGCCAGCAGTAGGGGGACAATGAACACTGAAGCTTTCTTT
TRBJ2-3 once TRBV9 . CASSHTRVGRGYTDTQYF TGTGCCAGCAGCCATACCAGGGTAGGGCGGGGCTACACAGATACGCAGTATTTT
TRBJ1-6 . TRBV4-1 . CASSQVVPTRNSPLHF TGCGCCAGCAGCCAAGTCGTACCCACGCGGAATTCACCCCTCCACTTT
TRBJ1-1 . TRBV5-1 TRBD1 CASSLEGADTEAFF TGCGCCAGCAGCTTGGAGGGGGCGGACACTGAAGCTTTCTTT
TRBJ2-5 . TRBV3-1/TRBV3-2 TRBD1 CASSPVIRDRGQSKTQYF TGTGCCAGCAGCCCCGTGATCAGGGACAGGGGTCAGTCAAAGACCCAGTACTTC
TRBJ2-3 . TRBV3-1/TRBV3-2 TRBD1 CASSPTGGTDTQYF TGTGCCAGCAGCCCGACAGGGGGCACAGATACGCAGTATTTT
TRBJ2-3 . TRBV4-1 TRBD1 CASSQGQGWVTQYF TGCGCCAGCAGCCAAGGACAGGGTTGGGTAACGCAGTATTTT
TRBJ1-2 many TRBV23-1 . CASGHPPERRYGYTF TGCGCCAGCGGCCATCCTCCCGAGCGCCGCTATGGCTACACCTTC
TRBJ1-5 . TRBV7-2 . CASSLILGLGNQPQHF TGTGCCAGCAGCCTGATCTTGGGCCTTGGCAATCAGCCCCAGCATTTT
TRBJ1-2 . TRBV12-3/TRBV12-4 . CASSFGGIYGYTF TGTGCCAGCAGTTTTGGCGGGATCTATGGCTACACCTTC
TRBJ1-2 few TRBV7-8 . CASSLDISYGYTF TGTGCCAGCAGCTTAGACATCTCCTATGGCTACACCTTC
TRBJ1-1 . TRBV4-1 . CASSQPQGAGWTEAFF TGCGCCAGCAGCCAACCTCAAGGGGCAGGGTGGACTGAAGCTTTCTTT
TRBJ2-2 . TRBV5-1 . CASSSGQLTGELFF TGCGCCAGCAGCTCCGGACAGCTTACCGGGGAGCTGTTTTTT
TRBJ2-7 . TRBV3-1/TRBV3-2 TRBD2 CASSQVSRLAGVYEQYF TGTGCCAGCAGCCAAGTTTCGAGACTAGCGGGGGTCTACGAGCAGTACTTC
TRBJ2-7 . TRBV5-6 . CASSLTGWAESSYEQYF TGTGCCAGCAGCTTGACTGGATGGGCTGAGAGCTCCTACGAGCAGTACTTC
TRBJ1-6 . TRBV6-5 TRBD1 CASSYSPGQGSPLHF TGTGCCAGCAGTTACTCGCCGGGACAGGGTTCACCCCTCCACTTT
TRBJ1-2 . TRBV5-1 TRBD1 CASSLSGQGANLYGYTF TGCGCCAGCAGCTTGAGCGGACAGGGGGCAAATCTATATGGCTACACCTTC
TRBJ2-1 . TRBV6-1 TRBD1 CASSESRGRVDRSREQFF TGTGCCAGCAGTGAAAGTAGGGGGCGAGTCGATCGAAGTCGGGAGCAGTTCTTC
TRBJ2-3 . TRBV10-3 TRBD2 CAIKRLAGVSSTDTQYF TGTGCCATCAAACGACTAGCGGGGGTTTCTAGCACAGATACGCAGTATTTT
TRBJ1-2 . TRBV7-9 . CASSLGTELYGYTF TGTGCCAGCAGCTTAGGGACAGAGCTTTATGGCTACACCTTC
TRBJ1-2 . TRBV4-1 . CASSQGSMDYGYTF TGCGCCAGCAGCCAAGGGAGTATGGACTATGGCTACACCTTC
TRBJ2-2 . TRBV18 . CASSLGEGGELFF TGTGCCAGCTCACTCGGGGAAGGCGGGGAGCTGTTTTTT
TRBJ2-2 . TRBV19 . CASMGGGIPVGELFF TGTGCCAGTATGGGAGGGGGGATCCCGGTCGGGGAGCTGTTTTTT
TRBJ1-1 . TRBV5-1 . CASSLLGALSTEAFF TGCGCCAGCAGCTTGTTAGGGGCCCTATCCACTGAAGCTTTCTTT
TRBJ1-5 . TRBV27 TRBD1 CASFIRDRVHQPQHF TGTGCCAGCTTTATCCGGGACAGGGTGCATCAGCCCCAGCATTTT
TRBJ2-2 . TRBV23-1 TRBD1 CASSQSYPPARGYFGGELFF TGCGCCAGCAGTCAATCTTATCCCCCGGCCAGGGGGTATTTTGGCGGGGAGCTGTTTTTT
TRBJ2-5 . TRBV27 TRBD1 CASSRGTGQETQYF TGTGCCAGCAGTCGGGGGACAGGACAAGAGACCCAGTACTTC
TRBJ2-1 . TRBV5-1 . CASSSGDEQFF TGCGCCAGCAGCTCCGGGGATGAGCAGTTCTTC
TRBJ1-1 . TRBV3-1/TRBV3-2 TRBD1 CASSRGQGSNTEAFF TGTGCCAGCAGCCGAGGACAGGGCTCGAACACTGAAGCTTTCTTT
TRBJ1-5 . TRBV6-5 . CASSPGSNQPQHF TGTGCCAGCAGTCCCGGGAGCAATCAGCCCCAGCATTTT
TRBJ1-5 . TRBV18 . CASSPPNAEGNQPQHF TGTGCCAGCTCACCCCCGAACGCTGAGGGTAATCAGCCCCAGCATTTT
TRBJ1-2 . TRBV5-5 . CASSFMSSGGNGYTF TGTGCCAGCAGCTTTATGTCGTCGGGGGGAAATGGCTACACCTTC
TRBJ1-2 . TRBV19 TRBD1 CASSAPGTGGDYYGYTF TGTGCCAGTAGCGCTCCCGGGACAGGGGGCGATTACTATGGCTACACCTTC
TRBJ2-2 . TRBV29-1 TRBD1 CSVTGTGENTGELFF TGCAGCGTTACCGGGACAGGGGAAAACACCGGGGAGCTGTTTTTT
TRBJ1-2 . TRBV21-1 . CASSKERQAGYTF TGTGCCAGCAGCAAAGAACGACAGGCTGGCTACACCTTC
TRBJ1-5 . TRBV6-4 . CASSEYFSQQPQHF TGTGCCAGCAGTGAGTACTTTTCGCAACAGCCCCAGCATTTT
TRBJ1-2 few TRBV7-9 . CASSQGPGTGYTF TGTGCCAGCAGCCAGGGCCCGGGCACGGGCTACACCTTC
TRBJ1-2 few TRBV6-2/TRBV6-3 . CASSYSGGVRNYGYTF TGTGCCAGCAGTTACTCGGGAGGGGTGAGAAACTATGGCTACACCTTC
TRBJ1-5 . TRBV2 . CASSLRGTVTPIHPQHF TGTGCCAGCAGTTTGAGGGGGACGGTTACCCCAATCCATCCCCAGCATTTT